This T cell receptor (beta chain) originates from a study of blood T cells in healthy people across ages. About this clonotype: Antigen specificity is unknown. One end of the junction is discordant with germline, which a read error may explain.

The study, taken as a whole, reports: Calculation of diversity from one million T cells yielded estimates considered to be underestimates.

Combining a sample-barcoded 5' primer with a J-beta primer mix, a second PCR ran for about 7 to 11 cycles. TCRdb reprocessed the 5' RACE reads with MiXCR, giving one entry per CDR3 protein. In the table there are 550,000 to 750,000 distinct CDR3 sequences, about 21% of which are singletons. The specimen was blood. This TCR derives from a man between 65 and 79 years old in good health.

The CDR3 loop reads CASSFETVQYF. CDR3 nucleotides: TGCGCCAGCAGTTTCGAGACAGTTCAGTACTTC. V and J are TRBV28 and TRBJ2-4, with D tentatively TRBD1 (5 bases). CDR1 is MDHEN, CDR2 SYDVKM, per germline. The CDR3 spans 11 residues.